This section outlines one TCR beta chain sequence together with its context. The sample is drawn from a study of blood T cell repertoires in COVID-19. Study-wide context: Samples representing acute and convalescent COVID-19 were sourced from the United States, Italy and Spain. Sample material is recorded as cDNA or gDNA derived from T cells, B-cell-depleted T cells, or PBMCs.

Trimming at V came to 6 bases and at J to 0 bases, leaving 3 bases not matched to a gene. This CDR3 is built from 14 residues. Germline V gene sequence: CDR1 MNHEY, CDR2 SMNVEV (reference sequence). The authors' processing: Using reference gene primer amplification, nucleated cell counts were estimated. Only in-frame clones appear in the TCRdb table, and some are missing; sequencing was by immunoSEQ multiplex PCR. The DNA gave D and trimming, while V, J and clone size come from that table. The sample records roughly 65,000 clones, 90% being singletons. The J gene is TRBJ1-2, the V gene TRBV27, with 8 bases lining up with TRBD1. The material sequenced was peripheral blood. The receptor was derived from a man aged 55-75 years with acute or convalescent COVID-19. Here the CDR3 DNA reads TGTGCCAGCAGCTACAGGGGGACTAACTATGGCTACACCTTC. Protein: CASSYRGTNYGYTF.